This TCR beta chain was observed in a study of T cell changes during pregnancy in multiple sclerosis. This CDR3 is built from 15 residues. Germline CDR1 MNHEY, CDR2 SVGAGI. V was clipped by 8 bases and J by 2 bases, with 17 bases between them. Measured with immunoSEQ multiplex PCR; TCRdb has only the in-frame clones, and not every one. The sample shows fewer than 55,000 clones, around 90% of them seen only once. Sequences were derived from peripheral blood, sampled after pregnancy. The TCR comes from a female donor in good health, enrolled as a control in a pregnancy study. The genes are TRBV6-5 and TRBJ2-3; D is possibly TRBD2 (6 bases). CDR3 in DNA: TGTGCCAGCGGGGGAGGTGGAAGCTACACAGATACGCAGTATTTT. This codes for CASGGGGSYTDTQYF.